One and the same sample provided the 20 T cell receptor beta chains below, sequenced in a study of shared clonotypes between healthy human individuals. TCRdb's copy holds only in-frame clones and misses some; the assay was immunoSEQ multiplex PCR. The sample holds 2 million to 3 million clones; approximately 93% are singletons and the top ten take around 0.37%. What was sequenced was naive CD4+ T cells from PBMCs. The subset was: CD45RA+ positively selected. The receptors shown here come from a young man in good health. Some clones in this sample may be carry-over from other donors' samples.

On this clone: The same CDR3 arises from other DNA sequences in this sample as well. The chain joins TRBV5-1 to TRBJ2-1; D is ambiguous. Germline assignment: CDR1 SGHRS and CDR2 YFSETQ. The V end lost 4 bases, the J end lost 2 bases, and 7 bases lay between the germline ends. CDR3 length: 13 residues. Here the CDR3 DNA reads TGCGCCAGCAGCCCTGACACCTACAATGAGCAGTTCTTC. Translation gives CASSPDTYNEQFF. Together with reference TRBV5-1 and TRBJ2-1, the CDR3 gives the full variable domain: KAGVTQTPRYLIKTRGQQVTLSCSPISGHRSVSWYQQTPGQGLQFLFEYFSETQRNKGNFPGRFSGRQFSNSRSEMNVSTLELGDSALYLCASSPDTYNEQFFGPGTRLTVL.

The genes are TRBV6-6 and TRBJ2-1, with 12 bases that match TRBD2. The CDR3 runs 15 residues. With V trimmed by 4 bases and J by 10 bases, 8 bases remained unmatched. The germline CDR1 and CDR2 sequences are MNHNY and SVGAGI (reference sequence). CDR3: CASSSGLAGIREQFF. The CDR3 DNA is TGTGCCAGCAGTTCCGGACTAGCGGGAATTAGAGAGCAGTTCTTC.

This clone occurred once. The chain has TRBV19 and TRBJ1-5, with no clear D. The CDR3 contains 12 residues. The germline gives CDR1 LNHDA, CDR2 SQIVND (reference sequence). V lost 6 bases and J lost 11, with 14 bases in between. The CDR3 region is CASRGRVQSQHF. The CDR3 region has the DNA TGTGCCAGTAGGGGGAGGGTACAGTCCCAGCATTTT.

The chain links TRBV27 to TRBJ2-3; TRBD2 aligns across 10 bases. Trimming cost V 7 bases and J 6 bases; bases outside gene matches: 13. CDR1 is MNHEY and CDR2 is SMNVEV in the germline V gene (reference sequence). The CDR3 is made up of 16 amino acids. CDR3 sequence reads: CASTPGLAGVGDTQYF. In nucleotides, the CDR3 is TGTGCCAGCACCCCTGGGCTAGCGGGAGTGGGCGATACGCAGTATTTT.

This sequence joins TRBV7-2 and TRBJ2-5; 12 nucleotides align to TRBD2. Germline V gene sequence: CDR1 SGHTA, CDR2 FQGNSA. The CDR3 is made up of 16 amino acids. Trimming at V came to 1 base and at J to 4 bases, leaving 4 bases not matched to a gene. The CDR3 DNA reads as TGTGCCAGCAGCTTAGGACTAGCGGGAGCCGGAGAGACCCAGTACTTC. Translation: CASSLGLAGAGETQYF.

This clone was seen only a few times. The V and J genes are TRBV4-3 and TRBJ2-2; D may correspond to TRBD1 or TRBD2 (5 bases each). V dropped 4 bases and J dropped 7 bases, with 7 bases sitting between them. CDR3 length equals 12 residues. CDR1 LGHNA and CDR2 YSLEER come from the germline V gene. The CDR3 region has the DNA TGCGCCAGCAGCCGGGGGAACGGGGAGCTGTTTTTT. Its protein product is CASSRGNGELFF.

The chain is built from TRBV4-1 and TRBJ1-2; D may be TRBD1 (6 bases). Germline V gene sequence: CDR1 MGHRA, CDR2 YSYEKL. This CDR3 contains 15 residues. Between the trimmed V and J ends, which lost 3 bases and 6 bases, there was a span of 17 bases. Written as DNA, the CDR3 is TGCGCCAGCAGCCAGGAGACAGGTCCCTCCCATGGCTACACCTTC. Its translation is CASSQETGPSHGYTF.

This chain connects TRBV7-8 to TRBJ1-1; D ambiguous. Germline assignment: CDR1 SGHVS and CDR2 FQNEAQ. This CDR3 is built from 14 residues. V lost 5 bases, J lost 8 bases, and 18 bases lay in between. Here the CDR3 reads CASSPRASPAEAFF. The CDR3 DNA reads TGTGCCAGCAGCCCCCGGGCCAGCCCTGCCGAAGCTTTCTTT.

Details on this clone: At one boundary the junction diverges from the germline segment, which might be a read error. The rearrangement joins TRBV14 to TRBJ1-3; 9 bases are a match to TRBD1. Germline CDR1 and CDR2: SGHDN and FVKESK. This CDR3 is 12 amino acids long. The CDR3 DNA reads TGTGCCAGCAGCCCTTACAGGGGGCGCTGGAATTTT. Its protein product is CASSPYRGRWNF. The variable domain in full, completed from reference TRBV14 and TRBJ1-3, reads EAGVTQFPSHSVIEKGQTVTLRCDPISGHDNLYWYRRVMGKEIKFLLHFVKESKQDESGMPNNRFLAERTGGTYSTLKVQPAELEDSGVYFCASSPYRGRWNFGEGSWLTVV.

V usage is TRBV7-9 and J usage is TRBJ2-2; D uncertain. In germline, CDR1 is SEHNR, CDR2 FQNEAQ (reference sequence). CDR3 length: 13 amino acids. Trimming cost V 6 bases and J 8 bases, with 13 bases left between them. The DNA of the CDR3 is TGTGCCAGCAGTTCCTTAGTAATTGGGGAGCTGTTTTTT. Protein product: CASSSLVIGELFF.

This clone was seen a handful of times. V usage is TRBV9 and J usage is TRBJ1-4, with unresolved D. Germline CDR1 reads SGDLS; CDR2 reads YYNGEE. CDR3 length: 12 residues. Trimming cost V 3 bases and J 5 bases, with 5 bases left between them. Here the CDR3 DNA reads TGTGCCAGCAGCGGACCCAATGAAAAACTGTTTTTT. Its translation is CASSGPNEKLFF.

This chain uses TRBV7-2 with TRBJ1-5, with 8 bases matching TRBD1. V shed 1 base, J shed 6 bases, and the junction held 8 bases outside the gene matches. The CDR3 contains 16 residues. Germline CDR1 reads SGHTA; CDR2 reads FQGNSA. DNA of the CDR3: TGTGCCAGCAGCTTAGGGCCAGGGGGCGCAGGTCAGCCCCAGCATTTT. Its protein is CASSLGPGGAGQPQHF.

This chain connects TRBV7-8 to TRBJ1-5, with a weak D call TRBD1 (6 bases). The CDR3 has 15 residues. Germline V gene lookup returns CDR1 SGHVS and CDR2 FQNEAQ. V was pared by 2 bases and J by 4 bases, with 12 bases between. The CDR3 is CASSLLIRGNQPQHF. The CDR3 nucleotides are TGTGCCAGCAGCTTATTGATCAGGGGTAATCAGCCCCAGCATTTT. Full variable domain (rest looked up from reference TRBV7-8 and TRBJ1-5): GAGVSQSPRYKVAKRGQDVALRCDPISGHVSLFWYQQALGQGPEFLTYFQNEAQLDKSGLPSDRFFAERPEGSVSTLKIQRTQQEDSAVYLCASSLLIRGNQPQHFGDGTRLSIL.

The rearrangement uses TRBV7-9 and TRBJ2-7, with 7 bases that match TRBD2. The CDR3 extends over 15 amino acids. From germline, CDR1 is SEHNR and CDR2 FQNEAQ (reference sequence). Losses at the gene ends were 4 bases for V and 3 bases for J; bases not matched to a gene: 9. CDR3 amino acids: CASSSLTSEIYEQYF. CDR3 nucleotide sequence: TGTGCCAGCAGCTCACTCACTAGCGAGATCTACGAGCAGTACTTC.

The chain uses TRBV21-1 and TRBJ2-5; no check of the table's D call, TRBD2, against the DNA was made. TRBV21-1 is designated a pseudogene. The CDR3 totals 19 residues. The CDR3 DNA follows: TGTGCCAGCAGCAATGGTAAGGGGACTAGCGGGAGGGCCCGAGAGACCCAGTACTTC. This translates into CASSNGKGTSGRARETQYF.

The gene calls are TRBV9 and TRBJ1-2; tentatively, D is TRBD1 (6 bases). In germline, CDR1 is SGDLS, CDR2 YYNGEE. The CDR3 sequence is 14 residues long. The ends were cut back, 0 bases at V and 7 bases at J, with 13 bases in the middle. CDR3 sequence reads: CASSVAEGGGGYTF. DNA of the CDR3: TGTGCCAGCAGCGTAGCTGAGGGGGGAGGTGGCTACACCTTC.

Note on this clone: The sample has other DNA sequences that encode this CDR3 too. This chain uses TRBV18 with TRBJ1-2; maybe TRBD1 (6 bases). V was trimmed by 6 bases and J by 0 bases, leaving 14 bases between them. The length of the CDR3 is 15 residues. From germline, CDR1 is KGHSH and CDR2 LQKENI. The CDR3 DNA is TGTGCCAGCTCTCCGACAGGCGACCCTAACTATGGCTACACCTTC. This sequence encodes CASSPTGDPNYGYTF. The variable domain in full, with the rest retrieved from reference TRBV18 and TRBJ1-2, is NAGVMQNPRHLVRRRGQEARLRCSPMKGHSHVYWYRQLPEEGLKFMVYLQKENIIDESGMPKERFSAEFPKEGPSILRIQQVVRGDSAAYFCASSPTGDPNYGYTFGSGTRLTVV.

Concerning this clone itself: The sample carries other DNA sequences with the same CDR3. The gene calls are TRBV7-3 and TRBJ2-2, with 8 bases matching TRBD1. V lost 5 bases to trimming and J lost 0 bases; unmatched junction nucleotides: 2. This CDR3 has 15 amino acids. Germline assignment: CDR1 SGHTA and CDR2 FQGTGA. CDR3 loop: CASSLQGANTGELFF. The DNA for the CDR3 is TGTGCCAGCAGCCTACAGGGGGCGAACACCGGGGAGCTGTTTTTT.

V and J are TRBV4-1 and TRBJ2-1; D perhaps matches TRBD2 (6 bases). CDR1 is MGHRA and CDR2 is YSYEKL in the germline V gene. CDR3 length: 14 amino acids. V lost 0 bases and J 15 bases, leaving 18 bases between the germline ends. CDR3 sequence reads: CASSQERRRGVAFF. The CDR3 DNA reads as TGCGCCAGCAGCCAAGAACGTCGGCGGGGAGTTGCGTTCTTC.

The chain carries TRBV5-1 and TRBJ1-2; a weak D match, TRBD1 (6 bases). CDR3 size: 16 residues. V was clipped by 6 bases and J by 0 bases, with 18 bases between them. Germline V lookup: CDR1 SGHRS, CDR2 YFSETQ. The CDR3, as DNA: TGCGCCAGCAAGGTTTCAGGGGCAGGGGCTAACTATGGCTACACCTTC. Translated, it gives CASKVSGAGANYGYTF.